This T cell receptor (beta chain) was retrieved from a study of cytomegalovirus exposure and HLA in healthy donors (dated by TCRdb to 2016 to 2017). About the full investigation: An earlier analysis of several hundred of the donors reported approximately 290 Gb of sequence data and around 110 million unique TCR beta sequences from 190 million or so T cells. An early release covering roughly 580 HLA-typed donors comprised 250 to 350 gigabases of sequencing data and tens of millions of unique TCR sequences. The genetic ancestry cluster associated with self-reported Caucasian donors included 65% to 90% of the 350 to 500 genotyped donors. The study aimed to test whether cataloging public T cell receptors could reveal signatures of past pathogen exposure. Using immunosequencing, the study profiled T cell repertoires from about 610 subjects and related those repertoires to cytomegalovirus serostatus. Along with the 666-subject first cohort, a separate validation cohort of around 120 different subjects was used. To predict cytomegalovirus infection status, the study combined high-throughput TCR immunosequencing, statistical association of individual TCRs with disease status, and machine learning. To study patterns of TCR occurrence, a later analysis re-analyzed previously published TCR beta repertoires from hundreds of donors and added high-resolution HLA genotyping. In the later analysis, no new phenotypic data were used to find candidate immune exposures; instead, reliance was placed on TCR beta sequences and their occurrence across donors. An earlier analysis of around 540 of the donors applied high-throughput TCR beta sequencing to assess whether each TCR beta V gene segment acted as functional or pseudogenic. Donor age, sex, ethnicity and CMV serostatus were collected together with the repertoire data. A later genetic analysis took genome-wide SNP genotypes for about 55% of the roughly 670 donors and used that subset as a discovery cohort. All discovery cohort repertoires had been generated on a single sequencing platform. Both class I and class II loci were covered by HLA typing, at four-digit resolution. Typing coverage differed by locus: A, B, C, DRB1 and DQB1 were typed in about 629-640 donors, DQA1 in roughly 510, DPA1 in 600 to 610, and DPB1 in just under 490. Several DR-DQ haplotypes were handled as single units for association and clustering, since linkage in the cohort was strong. Across around 400 genotyped donors of the cohort, an average of roughly 250,000 unique TCR beta nucleotide sequences per donor were sequenced, and 15% to 20% of those sequences were non-productive.

The CDR3, cysteine through phenylalanine, is 17 amino acids long. Of the read, only the CDR3 DNA is kept; its 51 bases are in frame from base 1. CDR1 SGDLS and CDR2 YYNGEE are derived from the germline V gene. V has 4 bases trimmed and J has 4 bases trimmed; junction bases matching no gene number 14. The method was the immunoSEQ multiplex PCR assay. A mixture of 60 forward primers for TCR Vbeta segments and 13 reverse primers for TCR Jbeta segments was used in the multiplex PCR. A multiplex PCR assay on genomic DNA amplified the CDR3 region of rearranged TCR beta genes. The Illumina HiSeq System was used to sequence the amplified TCR beta libraries as 87-base-pair reads. In the paper's pipeline: A later analysis counted about 80 million unique TCR beta chains across the 700 or so repertoires, and roughly 9.9 million of these chains were shared by at least two donors. Raw reads were error-corrected and collapsed into unique sequences by a nearest-neighbor algorithm in which closely related sequences were merged to remove PCR and sequencing errors. V, D and J gene segments were assigned by aligning CDR3 sequences to IMGT reference sequences. Each retained sequence needed at least a six-nucleotide match to both a V gene segment and a J gene segment. Rearrangements were classified as productive when the CDR3 lacked stop codons and remained in frame with V and J, and all other rearrangements were classified as non-productive. CDR3 was defined according to IMGT convention as the region running from the second conserved V-encoded cysteine to the conserved J-encoded phenylalanine. The earlier analysis of a few hundred of the donors excluded any sequence lacking an unambiguous match to a single V gene segment. In an earlier analysis of about 590 of the donors, a V segment was called functional when productive rearrangements were above 56.7%, and segregating when the standard deviation between donors exceeded 5%. To diagnose cytomegalovirus status from the catalog of TCR beta chain sequences, a statistical classification framework was built. In a later analysis, TCR nucleotide sequences were compared against IMGT/GENE-DB human TR gene sequences so that V and J genes could be assigned. The TCRdist pipeline was used in a later analysis to assign CDR3 sequences and most-parsimonious VDJ recombination scenarios. In a later analysis, every TCR beta chain was defined by the combination of its CDR3 amino acid sequence and its V-gene family, and reads without a unique V-gene family were dropped. In a later analysis, nearly 600 highly shared, low-generation-probability nucleotide sequences were removed to address suspected cross-contamination and a sequencing artifact. A later analysis calculated a clonal expansion index for each public chain from normalized within-repertoire ranks of inferred template counts. In a later analysis, generation probabilities were computed using a VDJ recombination model fitted to out-of-frame rearrangements, and the results were checked against IGoR. In a later analysis, TCR-TCR, TCR-HLA and TCR-CMV co-occurrence was scored with hypergeometric tests, and a repertoire-size bias correction was applied to TCR pairs. A later analysis estimated false discovery rates by permuting HLA or CMV assignments 20 times. In a later analysis, co-occurring TCRs were grouped using DBSCAN, and TCRdist sequence similarity was added for clustering within HLA-allele-positive subsets. Co-occurrence clustering excluded repertoires with fewer than 30,000 or more than 120,000 public chains, plus five with anomalous nucleotide sharing. This is the immuneACCESS table as TCRdb keeps it, with only in-frame sequences that have V and J called. A part of the clones is gone; compared with another copy, unresolved V genes explain less than half, and the rest is unexplained. V, J and clone size reflect that table, while D and trimming were determined from the DNA. In all, the sample holds approximately 150,000 clones, and 60% to 80% of those were seen once. Of the sample, approximately 10% is held by the ten largest clones.

A remark on this clone: Its antigen is unknown. Per-nucleotide qualities are absent, and no much larger clonotype sits a single base away.

On the study overall, not on this receptor specifically: An earlier analysis of approximately 530 of the donors showed that most TCR beta V segments appeared in productive rearrangements either about 87% or about 30% of the time, which broadly matched IMGT annotations. Most CMV-associated TCR beta chains appeared to be HLA-restricted in a later analysis, and the HLA associations seemed to be driven largely by CMV exposure. When HLA alleles, especially DR and DQ, strongly co-occurred, TCR associations were difficult to assign to individual alleles. Compared with the 666-donor mean, donors in an Asian-associated ancestry cluster had fewer N-insertions in productive TCRs, according to a later genetic analysis. Because counts were too low, seventeen rarely observed V segments, including chromosome 9 orphons, were excluded from the earlier analysis of fewer than 650 of the donors. According to a later analysis, parvovirus B19, influenza, CMV and Epstein-Barr virus appeared linked to several top co-occurrence clusters. In a later analysis, HLA-associated TCR beta chains were found to be more clonally expanded and to have lower generation probabilities than equally common non-associated chains. A further reported finding was that TCR beta sequences accurately predicted the HLA-A and HLA-B alleles for most subjects in the first cohort. In both the original and validation cohorts, the classifier was reported to diagnose cytomegalovirus status with high specificity and sensitivity. Most TCR sequences were observed very rarely across donors, whereas some public TCRs were present in many individuals. In a later analysis, around 17,000 TCR beta sequences were associated with specific HLA alleles at a false discovery rate of 0.05. Sequencing depth was assumed to be roughly uniform across donors in the presence/absence analyses, though that assumption may not hold. Correlated functional status among segregating V segments might be attributable to linkage disequilibrium, but an unknown experimental factor could not be ruled out. A total of fewer than 200 TCR beta chains were listed by the study as associated with cytomegalovirus. The cohort was sequenced for TCR beta chains only, and without alpha or paired-chain data the features that could be detected were limited. V-gene and J-gene trimming of TCR beta chains was associated with a missense DCLRE1C variant in a later genetic analysis, and the association was replicated in an independent cohort. Because some donors lacked HLA typing at each locus, the association tests relied only on the typed subset. In vitro tests confirmed that a few of the cytomegalovirus-associated TCR beta chains recognize cytomegalovirus antigens. For the cohort, immune exposure information was limited to CMV serostatus. According to the authors, the approach could potentially be generalized to other disease states and immunological phenotypes. A cluster of highly shared sequence variants was judged likely to represent a technical artifact of the sequencing pipeline. The 87-base-pair reads could not distinguish some IMGT-functional V segments, including TRBV6-2 and TRBV6-3, so those segments were excluded. A later analysis found that TCR association rates varied across HLA loci, with DRB1 alleles showing the most associated TCRs and HLA-C alleles the fewest.

The cohort consisted of 600 or so healthy bone marrow donors. All cohort members were sampled while nominally healthy, although unrecorded immune exposures were likely present. The donor was CMV seropositive and was included in the group of 270 or so seropositive cohort members. A peripheral blood sample was collected from each donor, and TCR beta sequencing was performed on peripheral blood mononuclear cells. The Qiagen DNeasy Blood Extraction Kit was used to extract genomic DNA from the blood cell samples. The specimen sequenced was PBMCs. This receptor was taken from a young man in good health and CMV-seropositive. The chain uses TRBV9 and TRBJ1-1, with TRBD1 matching 9 junction bases. This receptor carries the CDR3 CASSPRGTGGLGTEAFF. The DNA sequence reads TGTGCCAGCAGCCCCCGAGGAACAGGGGGCCTTGGCACTGAAGCTTTCTTT.